The 8 T cell receptor beta chains given below trace back to one sample, sequenced in a study of ipilimumab plus nivolumab after autologous stem cell transplantation. Sequencing was performed with immunoSEQ multiplex PCR; in TCRdb, only in-frame clones are kept and a portion is missing. The sample contains about 12,000 clones, 69% of which appear only once. The source was PBMCs, collected in a trial of ipilimumab plus nivolumab as post-transplant consolidation. The origin of the receptors is a male donor with diffuse large B-cell lymphoma.

V usage is TRBV10-1 and J usage is TRBJ2-1; D is perhaps TRBD2 (5 bases). V lost 3 bases to trimming and J lost 1 base, with 13 bases between them. Germline V gene data show CDR1 as WNHNN and CDR2 as SYGVQD (reference sequence). The CDR3 runs 16 residues. The CDR3 sequence is CASSEHGRGSYNEQFF. CDR3 nucleotides: TGCGCCAGCAGTGAACACGGACGCGGGTCCTACAATGAGCAGTTCTTC.

The chain uses TRBV7-9 and TRBJ2-4; perhaps D is TRBD1 or TRBD2 (6 bases each). The CDR3 extends over 15 amino acids. Germline V gene data show CDR1 as SEHNR and CDR2 as FQNEAQ (reference sequence). V was clipped by 1 base and J by 8 bases, with 15 bases between them. CDR3 DNA sequence: TGTGCCAGCAGCTTAGATGTGGGGGGCAATGACATTCAGTACTTC. Its translation is CASSLDVGGNDIQYF.

V is TRBV4-3 and J is TRBJ1-6; no firm D call. The CDR3 loop spans 15 amino acids. Deletions cut 3 bases from V and 2 bases from J, with 8 bases between. Germline CDR1 reads LGHNA; CDR2 reads YSLEER. In DNA, the CDR3 is TGCGCCAGCAGCCACGATAAGCCCTATAATTCACCCCTCCACTTT. Its translation is CASSHDKPYNSPLHF.

Written as DNA, the CDR3 is TGTGCCAGCGACCAAAGGGGGCTGGGCACTGAAGCTTTCTTT. As protein: CASDQRGLGTEAFF. The J gene is TRBJ1-1, the V gene TRBV9, with 7 bases identical to TRBD1. Unmatched junction bases numbered 10, after V lost 7 bases and J lost 4 bases. The CDR3 has 14 residues. Germline loops: CDR1 SGDLS, CDR2 YYNGEE. The full variable domain, rest sourced from reference TRBV9 and TRBJ1-1, is DSGVTQTPKHLITATGQRVTLRCSPRSGDLSVYWYQQSLDQGLQFLIQYYNGEERAKGNILERFSAQQFPDLHSELNLSSLELGDSALYFCASDQRGLGTEAFFGQGTRLTVV.

The chain couples TRBV10-1 to TRBJ2-3, with D tentatively TRBD2 (6 bases). Between the trimmed V and J ends, which lost 2 bases and 4 bases, there was a span of 10 bases. Germline V lookup: CDR1 WNHNN, CDR2 SYGVQD (reference sequence). The CDR3 covers 14 residues. The CDR3 bases are TGCGCCAGCAGTGAGACCGGGAGATCAGATACGCAGTATTTT. Translation gives CASSETGRSDTQYF.

The V gene is TRBV9, the J gene TRBJ2-1; 8 positions agree with TRBD2. The CDR3 spans 16 residues. Germline V gives CDR1 SGDLS, CDR2 YYNGEE. The J segment lost 9 bases and the V segment lost 0 bases, leaving 11 bases of the junction unmatched. The CDR3 here is CASSVEWAREVGEQFF. The DNA of the CDR3 is TGTGCCAGCAGCGTAGAGTGGGCGCGGGAGGTAGGTGAGCAGTTCTTC.

This clone is categorized as medium-sized. This rearrangement joins TRBV18 to TRBJ2-5; no definite D call. V was shortened by 2 bases and J by 4 bases, with 8 bases between the two germline ends. The germline gives CDR1 KGHSH, CDR2 LQKENI. The CDR3 has 13 amino acids. The chain's CDR3 is CASSPGKLETQYF. In nucleotides, the CDR3 is TGTGCCAGCTCACCAGGGAAATTAGAGACCCAGTACTTC.

Comments on this clone: A far larger clone is off by one base, so a read error is likely. Other DNA variants within this sample encode the same CDR3. The chain is built from TRBV7-8 and TRBJ2-7, with no clear D. Trimming pared 5 bases from V and 2 bases from J, leaving 19 bases between. Per germline, CDR1 SGHVS and CDR2 FQNEAQ. The CDR3 has 16 amino acids. The CDR3 region is CASSLDLMTGAYEQYF. The CDR3 region has the DNA TGTGCCAGCAGCCTTGACCTCATGACTGGGGCCTACGAGCAGTACTTC.